A single sample is the source of the 4 T cell receptor beta chains below, sequenced in a study of T cells in Graves' hyperthyroidism and ophthalmopathy. TCR beta CDR3 sequences were amplified from RNA transcripts. HTBI primers were used for first-round RT-PCR of the TCR CDR3. TCRdb reprocessed the multiplex PCR reads with MiXCR, giving one entry per CDR3 protein. The sample lists a few hundred thousand distinct CDR3 sequences; about 45% were seen once. The sequenced sample consisted of peripheral blood or thyroid tissue (not recorded which). Every receptor here comes from a woman between 18 and 30 years old with Graves' hyperthyroidism.

This chain joins TRBV20-1 and TRBJ1-1, with D unclear. This CDR3 comprises 11 residues. The germline V gene encodes CDR1 DFQATT and CDR2 SNEGSKA (reference sequence). Trimming stripped 7 bases from V and 0 bases from J, with 6 bases between. The CDR3 DNA is TGCAGTGGGGAAATGAACACTGAAGCTTTCTTT. This encodes CSGEMNTEAFF.

This clonotype occurred many times. The rearrangement joins TRBV12-3 or TRBV12-4 to TRBJ1-5; 9 positions match TRBD1. This CDR3 is 15 amino acids long. Trimming removed 3 bases from V and 6 bases from J; junction bases left unmatched: 6. CDR3 sequence reads: CASSFFGTGSQPQHF. The CDR3 coding sequence is TGTGCCAGCAGTTTCTTCGGGACAGGGAGTCAGCCCCAGCATTTT.

This clonotype was detected ten times or more. Germline is not matched at one junction end, which may reflect a read error. The chain links TRBV7-9 to TRBJ2-5; 8 positions agree with TRBD1. CDR1 and CDR2 from the germline V gene are SEHNR and FQNEAQ (reference sequence). CDR3 length equals 13 residues. For the CDR3, the DNA is TGCGCCAGCAGCCTACGGGACAGGGAGACCCAGTACTTC. Amino acid sequence: CASSLRDRETQYF.

This chain uses TRBV10-2 with TRBJ1-5; D not certain. Trimming pared 4 bases from V and 11 bases from J, leaving 15 bases between. Germline V gene data show CDR1 as WSHSY and CDR2 as SAAADI. The CDR3 covers 13 residues. CDR3 sequence: CASSGTSQETQHF. As DNA, the CDR3 is TGCGCCAGCAGTGGGACTAGTCAAGAGACCCAGCATTTT.